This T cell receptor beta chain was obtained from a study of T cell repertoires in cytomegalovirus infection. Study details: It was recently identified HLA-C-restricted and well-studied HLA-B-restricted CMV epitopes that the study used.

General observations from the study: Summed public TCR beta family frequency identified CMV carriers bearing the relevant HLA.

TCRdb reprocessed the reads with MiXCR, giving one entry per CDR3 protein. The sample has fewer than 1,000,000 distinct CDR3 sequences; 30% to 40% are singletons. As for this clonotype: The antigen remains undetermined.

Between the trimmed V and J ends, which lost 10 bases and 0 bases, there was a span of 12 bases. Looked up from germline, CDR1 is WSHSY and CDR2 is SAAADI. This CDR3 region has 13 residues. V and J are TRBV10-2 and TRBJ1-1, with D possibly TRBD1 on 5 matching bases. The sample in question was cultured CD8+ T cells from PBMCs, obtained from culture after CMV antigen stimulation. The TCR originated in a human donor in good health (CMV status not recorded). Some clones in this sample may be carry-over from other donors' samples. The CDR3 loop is CATREVMNTEAFF. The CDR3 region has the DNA TGCGCCACCAGGGAGGTAATGAACACTGAAGCTTTCTTT.